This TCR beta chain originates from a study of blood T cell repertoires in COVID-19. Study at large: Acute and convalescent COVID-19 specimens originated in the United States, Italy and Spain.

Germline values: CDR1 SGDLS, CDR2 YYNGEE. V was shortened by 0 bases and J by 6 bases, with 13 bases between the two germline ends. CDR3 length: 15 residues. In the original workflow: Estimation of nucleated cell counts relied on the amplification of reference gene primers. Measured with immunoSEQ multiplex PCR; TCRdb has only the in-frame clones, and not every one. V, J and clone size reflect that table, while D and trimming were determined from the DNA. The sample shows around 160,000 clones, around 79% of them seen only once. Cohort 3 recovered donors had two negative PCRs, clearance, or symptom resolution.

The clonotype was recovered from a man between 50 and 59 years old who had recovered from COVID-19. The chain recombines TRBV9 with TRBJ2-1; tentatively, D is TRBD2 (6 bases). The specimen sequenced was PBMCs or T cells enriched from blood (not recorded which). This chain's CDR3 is CASSVATSQVNEQFF. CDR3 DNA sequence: TGTGCCAGCAGCGTAGCGACTAGTCAGGTCAATGAGCAGTTCTTC.